The next 11 T cell receptor beta chains were all read from a single sample in a study of blood T cell repertoires in COVID-19. Sequenced by immunoSEQ multiplex PCR; TCRdb stores in-frame clones only, minus some. This sample has fewer than 350,000 clones, with 81% found just once. Sample: peripheral blood. These receptors originate from a woman aged 60 to 75 with active or convalescent COVID-19.

The V and J genes are TRBV4-2 and TRBJ1-2; 8 positions agree with TRBD1. CDR1 LGHNA and CDR2 YNFKEQ come from the germline V gene. With 4 bases clipped from V and 4 bases from J, the junction kept 8 bases outside the gene matches. CDR3 length: 15 residues. CDR3 in amino acids: CASSLQTGDLYGYTF. CDR3 nucleotide sequence: TGTGCCAGCAGCCTTCAGACAGGGGACCTCTATGGCTACACCTTC.

The chain carries TRBV5-1 and TRBJ2-1; TRBD2 might be the D (5 bases). Germline V gene data show CDR1 as SGHRS and CDR2 as YFSETQ. With 4 bases removed from V and 6 bases from J, the gap between germline ends came to 14 bases. This CDR3 region has 14 residues. The CDR3 reads CASSVGPGGNEQFF. The CDR3 DNA is TGCGCCAGCAGCGTAGGGCCTGGAGGCAATGAGCAGTTCTTC.

The rearrangement links TRBV6-2 or TRBV6-3 to TRBJ2-1, with 8 bases aligning to TRBD1. Germline CDR1 is MNHEY and CDR2 is SVGEGT. With V trimmed by 2 bases and J by 8 bases, 14 bases remained unmatched. The CDR3 extends over 17 amino acids. In nucleotides, the CDR3 is TGTGCCAGCAGTTACACCGCGGACGCGACAGGGGTCGATGAGCAGTTCTTC. Residues: CASSYTADATGVDEQFF.

The V and J genes are TRBV5-4 and TRBJ2-1; 8 nucleotides line up with TRBD2. The CDR3 contains 14 residues. With 4 bases clipped from V and 8 bases from J, the junction kept 8 bases outside the gene matches. Germline V gene sequence: CDR1 SGHNT, CDR2 YYREEE (reference sequence). The DNA for the CDR3 is TGTGCCAGCAGCGCAAAGGGACTAGACCATGAGCAGTTCTTC. Translation: CASSAKGLDHEQFF.

The gene calls are TRBV9 and TRBJ1-2; 7 nucleotides match TRBD1. The germline V gene has CDR1 SGDLS and CDR2 YYNGEE. V trimming: 8 bases; J trimming: 3 bases; junction bases outside the gene matches: 7. The CDR3 loop spans 13 amino acids. Here the CDR3 DNA reads TGTGCCAGTGCTGCGACAGGGCACTATGGCTACACCTTC. It translates to CASAATGHYGYTF.

The chain recombines TRBV7-8 with TRBJ1-1; D gene uncertain. V gave up 5 bases and J gave up 3 bases, with 7 bases separating them. CDR3 length equals 12 residues. CDR1 is SGHVS, CDR2 FQNEAQ, per germline. The CDR3 here is CASSPQYTEAFF. CDR3 coding DNA: TGTGCCAGCAGCCCGCAGTACACTGAAGCTTTCTTT.

The chain uses TRBV3-1 (or the pseudogene TRBV3-2) and TRBJ2-7; tentatively, D is TRBD2 (7 bases). Per the germline V gene, CDR1 is LGHDT and CDR2 is YNNKEL (reference sequence). The CDR3 is made up of 13 amino acids. V dropped 8 bases and J dropped 5 bases, with 16 bases sitting between them. The CDR3 sequence is CASEGGVRDEQYF. The CDR3 coding sequence is TGTGCCAGCGAGGGGGGGGTACGAGACGAGCAGTACTTC.

The V and J genes are TRBV4-3 and TRBJ1-2, with TRBD1 matching 9 bases. There are 14 residues in the CDR3. Germline values: CDR1 LGHNA, CDR2 YSLEER. The J segment lost 5 bases and the V segment lost 1 base, leaving 2 bases of the junction unmatched. CDR3 nucleotides: TGCGCCAGCAGCCAAGCGGGACAGGGTTATGGCTACACCTTC. Translating gives CASSQAGQGYGYTF.

The rearrangement uses TRBV19 and TRBJ2-7; 7 nucleotides agree with TRBD2. Germline CDR1 LNHDA, CDR2 SQIVND (reference sequence). This CDR3 region has 15 residues. Trimming cost V 3 bases and J 6 bases; bases outside gene matches: 11. This CDR3 is CASSMRGTVSGEQYF. CDR3 DNA: TGTGCCAGTAGTATGCGGGGGACCGTCAGTGGCGAGCAGTACTTC.

The CDR3 protein is CASSQGGGQETQYF. The CDR3 region has the DNA TGTGCCAGCAGTCAAGGCGGGGGGCAAGAGACCCAGTACTTC. V and J are TRBV2 and TRBJ2-5, with 8 bases fitting TRBD2. Germline trimming cut 5 bases from V and 2 bases from J; bases unmatched to any gene: 4. The germline CDR1 and CDR2 sequences are SNHLY and FYNNEI. The CDR3 is 14 residues long.

The chain joins TRBV18 to TRBJ1-1; 7 bases are shared with TRBD1. The CDR3 runs to 13 residues. V shed 6 bases, J shed 3 bases, and the junction held 4 bases outside the gene matches. CDR1 is KGHSH and CDR2 is LQKENI in the germline V gene. CDR3 in amino acids: CASSDGQDTEAFF. CDR3 nucleotide sequence: TGTGCCAGCTCGGACGGACAGGACACTGAAGCTTTCTTT.